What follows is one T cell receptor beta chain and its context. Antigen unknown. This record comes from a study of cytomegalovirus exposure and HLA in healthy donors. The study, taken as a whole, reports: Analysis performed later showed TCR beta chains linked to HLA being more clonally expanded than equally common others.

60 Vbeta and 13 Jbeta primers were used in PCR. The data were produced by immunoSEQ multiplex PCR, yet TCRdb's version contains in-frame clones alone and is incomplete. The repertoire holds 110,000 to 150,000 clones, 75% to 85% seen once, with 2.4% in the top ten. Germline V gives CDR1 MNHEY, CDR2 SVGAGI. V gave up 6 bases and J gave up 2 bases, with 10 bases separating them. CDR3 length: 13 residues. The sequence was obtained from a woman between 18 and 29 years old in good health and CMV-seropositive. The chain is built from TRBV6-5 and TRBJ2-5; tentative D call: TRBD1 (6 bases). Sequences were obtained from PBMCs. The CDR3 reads CASRLGQQETQYF. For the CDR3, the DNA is TGTGCCAGCAGACTCGGACAGCAAGAGACCCAGTACTTC.